This T cell receptor (beta chain) was identified in a study of Ad26.COV2.S vaccination and SARS-CoV-2 variants (dated by TCRdb to the early 2020s). For the wider study: Vaccine-arm donors came from COV1001, a multicentre, randomized, double-blind, placebo-controlled phase I-IIa trial of Ad26.COV2.S in healthy adults. Ad26.COV2.S was given intramuscularly at 5x10^10 or 1x10^11 viral particles, as a single shot or as two shots 56 days apart. Sequencing of the TCRbeta repertoire served to evaluate the specificity and breadth of SARS-CoV-2-reactive T cell receptors following Ad26.COV2.S vaccination. The TCR-sequenced set comprised about 32 samples: approximately 20 Ad26.COV2.S vaccine recipients, 5 placebo recipients and 8 SARS-CoV-2 convalescent individuals. Trial participants were randomized into five groups of five: low-dose or high-dose Ad26.COV2.S given once or twice, or placebo on both occasions. Blinding of investigators to trial group allocation was maintained during experiments and outcome assessment.

The immunoSEQ Assay was the method used to sequence TCRbeta CDR3 regions. After extraction, genomic DNA underwent amplification by bias-controlled multiplex PCR, followed by high-throughput sequencing. The source study handled its data this way. To quantify the absolute abundance of every unique TCRbeta CDR3 region, sequences were collapsed and filtered. T cell fraction was estimated by normalization of TCRbeta template counts to usable DNA, with usable DNA being measured through amplification of reference genes present in all nucleated cells. Repertoire TCRs were annotated as SARS-CoV-2-specific by exact matching of V gene, CDR3 amino acid sequence and J gene to a known reactive TCR set. The reference SARS-CoV-2 TCR set was obtained from MIRA and was filtered for enrichment in COVID-19-positive ImmuneCODE repertoires, whereby public or cross-reactive TCRs were removed. Drawing on the MIRA antigens, annotated TCRs were analysed further at the level of specific ORF or position within ORF. Depth was the summed frequency of annotated unique rearrangements, while breadth was defined as annotated unique rearrangements over total unique productive rearrangements. Group comparisons of TCR breadth used two-sided Wilcoxon rank-sum tests. TCRdb limited this immuneACCESS table to in-frame rearrangements with V and J called. A share of clones is missing; checked studies link under half to unresolved V genes, and the rest is unexplained. V, J and clone size are taken as reported in that table, and D and trimming were inferred from the DNA itself. Here the sample has 350,000 to 450,000 clones; about 92% occur a single time. Of the sample, about 1.7% is held by the ten largest clones.

As to this clone: Its antigen is still unknown. No base quality values were provided; no much bigger clone lies one nucleotide off.

V and J are truncated by 1 base and 2 bases respectively, leaving an intervening sequence of 12 bases. As encoded in the germline V gene, CDR1 is SGHTA while CDR2 is FQGNSA. Including cysteine and phenylalanine, the CDR3 has 15 amino acids. The sequence is cut down to CDR3 DNA, 45 bases in frame from base 1. The intended sense of this specimen's treatment or condition label: roughly 19 received Ad26.COV2.S at low or high dose, single or two shots; 5 received placebo; per-sample allocation not given. Repertoires of vaccine and placebo recipients were sequenced from samples collected on day 63 after the first injection. Between 29 July and 7 August 2020, Cohort 1b enrolled 25 adults aged 18-55 years at one site in Boston, USA. Ad26.COV2.S was a replication-incompetent adenovirus type 26 vector expressing a prefusion-stabilized SARS-CoV-2 spike protein from the original Wuhan strain. Broad study findings and their caveats: Compared with placebo recipients, Ad26.COV2.S recipients showed higher spike-specific TCR breadth (P = 0.0014). Non-spike TCR breadth was comparable between vaccine and placebo recipients, consistent with the vaccine containing only spike. The study lacked the statistical power to compare responses across vaccine doses or regimens. The authors noted that the TCR breadth and depth analyses may have underestimated total T cell responses. After vaccination, substantial breadth of spike-specific CD8+ and CD4+ T cell responses was reported.

The TCR originated in a person aged 18-60 years who received the Ad26.COV2.S COVID-19 vaccine or a placebo. The V and J genes are TRBV7-2 and TRBJ2-7; no D gene call is confident. Here the sequenced sample was peripheral blood, taken in a trial of Ad26.COV2.S vaccine versus placebo. CDR3 sequence: CASSLGILDPYEQYF. The DNA reads as follows: TGTGCCAGCAGCTTAGGGATCCTTGACCCCTACGAGCAGTACTTC.